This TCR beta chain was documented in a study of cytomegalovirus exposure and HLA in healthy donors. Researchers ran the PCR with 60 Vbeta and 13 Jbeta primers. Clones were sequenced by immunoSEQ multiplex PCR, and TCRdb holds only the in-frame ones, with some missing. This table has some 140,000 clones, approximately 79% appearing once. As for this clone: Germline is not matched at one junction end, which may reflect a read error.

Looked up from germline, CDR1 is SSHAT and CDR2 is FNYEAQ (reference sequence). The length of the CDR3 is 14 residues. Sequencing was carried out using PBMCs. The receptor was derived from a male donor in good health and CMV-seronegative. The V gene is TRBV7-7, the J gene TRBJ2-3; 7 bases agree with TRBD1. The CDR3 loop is CASSPGGSTDTQYF. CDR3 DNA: TGTGCTAGCAGCCCAGGGGGAAGCACAGATACGCAGTATTTT.